This passage covers 22 T cell receptor beta chains from one sample sequenced in a study of CD8+CD57+ T cells in acquired aplastic anemia. TCR beta VDJ and CDR3 profiles were obtained from a genomic DNA template. TCRdb reprocessed the reads via MiXCR and lists one record per CDR3 protein. The sample has 150,000 to 200,000 distinct CDR3 sequences; 40% to 55% are singletons. Sequenced patients had shown CD8+CD57+ cell expansion by flow cytometry. Sequencing input: sorted CD4+, CD8+, or CD8+CD57+ T cells (not recorded which) from PBMCs. These receptors all stem from a human donor with aplastic anemia.

This clonotype showed up many times. The chain uses TRBV7-2 and TRBJ1-1, with no clear D. Germline assignment: CDR1 SGHTA and CDR2 FQGNSA. This CDR3 has 13 amino acids. V was shortened by 5 bases and J by 3 bases, with 10 bases between the two germline ends. The CDR3 sequence is CASSPGRDTEAFF. Written as DNA, the CDR3 is TGTGCCAGCAGCCCCGGGAGGGACACTGAAGCTTTCTTT.

This clonotype was counted many times. This sequence joins TRBV20-1 and TRBJ1-3, with D uncertain. CDR1 is DFQATT, CDR2 SNEGSKA, per germline (reference sequence). Trimming left V 2 bases short and J 3 bases short, with 5 bases between. This CDR3 is 12 amino acids long. This chain's CDR3 is CSARTVGNTIYF. As DNA, the CDR3 is TGCAGTGCTAGAACAGTTGGAAACACCATATATTTT.

Notes on this clonotype: A much more abundant neighbour one base away suggests this may be a read error. J is TRBJ2-7 and V is TRBV2; 11 bases line up with TRBD1. This CDR3 contains 15 residues. V was pared by 3 bases and J by 1 base, with 2 bases of the junction left unmatched. The germline V gene encodes CDR1 SNHLY and CDR2 FYNNEI. In nucleotides, the CDR3 is TGTGCCAGCAGTGAGGGGACAGGGGGATCCTACGAGCAGTACTTC. Translated: CASSEGTGGSYEQYF.

The V and J genes are TRBV10-2 and TRBJ2-5; 14 positions match TRBD2. Germline loops: CDR1 WSHSY, CDR2 SAAADI. The junction had 4 bases not matched to a gene; V was cut back by 5 bases and J by 2 bases. The CDR3 is 16 residues long. The CDR3 DNA is TGCGCCAGCAGTCGGACTAGCGGGGGGTCACAAGAGACCCAGTACTTC. Protein sequence: CASSRTSGGSQETQYF.

The rearrangement joins TRBV5-5 to TRBJ1-1; the D gene is possibly TRBD1 (5 bases). From germline, CDR1 is SGHKS and CDR2 YYEKEE (reference sequence). V dropped 3 bases and J dropped 0 bases, with 9 bases sitting between them. The CDR3 is 14 residues long. CDR3 residues: CASSSGTLNTEAFF. The CDR3 DNA reads as TGTGCCAGCAGCTCCGGGACCTTGAACACTGAAGCTTTCTTT.

This clonotype was detected ten times or more. The V and J genes are TRBV11-2 and TRBJ1-1, with 9 bases identical to TRBD1. CDR1 and CDR2 (germline): SGHAT, FQNNGV. The J segment lost 3 bases and the V segment lost 5 bases, leaving 7 bases of the junction unmatched. CDR3 length equals 15 residues. The CDR3, as DNA: TGTGCCAGCAGCCCCGGACAGGGGACGGACACTGAAGCTTTCTTT. Protein sequence: CASSPGQGTDTEAFF. Together with reference TRBV11-2 and TRBJ1-1, the CDR3 gives the full variable domain: EAGVAQSPRYKIIEKRQSVAFWCNPISGHATLYWYQQILGQGPKLLIQFQNNGVVDDSQLPKDRFSAERLKGVDSTLKIQPAKLEDSAVYLCASSPGQGTDTEAFFGQGTRLTVV.

Details on this clonotype: A read error may produce the germline difference seen at one junction end. The chain couples TRBV7-6 to TRBJ2-3, with TRBD2 matching 7 bases. The CDR3 is 16 amino acids. Germline V gene lookup returns CDR1 SGHVS and CDR2 FNYEAQ. CDR3 in DNA: TGTGCCAGCAGCTTATCGGGGGGACCTCTCACAGGTACGCAGTATTTT. Its translation: CASSLSGGPLTGTQYF. Based on the CDR3 plus reference TRBV7-6 and TRBJ2-3, the full variable domain is GAGVSQSPRYKVTKRGQDVALRCDPISGHVSLYWYRQALGQGPEFLTYFNYEAQQDKSGLPNDRFSAERPEGSISTLTIQRTEQRDSAMYRCASSLSGGPLTGTQYFGPGTRLTVL.

This clonotype was counted many times. CDR3 sequence reads: CASRRGGESYGYTF. The CDR3 coding sequence is TGTGCCAGCAGGAGGGGGGGCGAATCCTATGGCTACACCTTC. The J gene is TRBJ1-2, the V gene TRBV28, with a weak D call TRBD1 (6 bases). V lost 6 bases and J lost 4, with 15 bases in between. The germline gives CDR1 MDHEN, CDR2 SYDVKM. The CDR3 is 14 residues long.

This clonotype was found once. The genes are TRBV20-1 and TRBJ2-7; 7 bases line up with TRBD2. CDR1 is DFQATT and CDR2 is SNEGSKA in the germline V gene (reference sequence). The CDR3 spans 13 residues. The V gene end was trimmed by 4 bases and the J gene end by 2 bases; junction bases not matched to a gene: 5. The CDR3 DNA reads TGCAGTGCTACAGATGGGGGGGCCTACGAGCAGTACTTC. This encodes CSATDGGAYEQYF.

In its sample, this clonotype was seen a few times. V usage is TRBV24-1 and J usage is TRBJ2-3; D gene unclear. The germline CDR1 and CDR2 sequences are KGHDR and SFDVKD. The V end lost 4 bases, the J end lost 1 base, and 11 bases lay between the germline ends. There are 15 residues in the CDR3. This chain's CDR3 is CATSDSGVGTDTQYF. DNA for the CDR3: TGTGCCACCAGTGACTCTGGGGTTGGCACAGATACGCAGTATTTT.

This clonotype has ten or more counts. The chain couples TRBV27 to TRBJ2-2; D is unresolved. This CDR3 has 14 residues. V lost 0 bases to trimming and J lost 1 base, with 3 bases between them. Germline CDR1 MNHEY, CDR2 SMNVEV (reference sequence). CDR3 in amino acids: CASSLSENTGELFF. The CDR3 coding sequence is TGTGCCAGCAGTTTATCGGAGAACACCGGGGAGCTGTTTTTT.

This clonotype was recorded many times. The chain is built from TRBV19 and TRBJ1-1; tentatively, D is TRBD1 (5 bases). Between the trimmed V and J ends, which lost 6 bases and 6 bases, there was a span of 8 bases. Germline V gene data show CDR1 as LNHDA and CDR2 as SQIVND (reference sequence). The CDR3 loop spans 11 amino acids. CDR3 in amino acids: CASRWGAEAFF. The CDR3 bases are TGTGCCAGTAGATGGGGCGCTGAAGCTTTCTTT.

Turning to this clonotype: This may stem from a read error, because a much larger clone lies one nucleotide away. This chain joins TRBV20-1 and TRBJ1-1, with a possible D match to TRBD1 (5 bases). The germline V gene has CDR1 DFQATT and CDR2 SNEGSKA (reference sequence). This CDR3 region has 13 residues. The CDR3 protein is CSARSAGLSEALF. In DNA, the CDR3 is TGCAGTGCTAGGTCGGCAGGGTTAAGTGAGGCTCTCTTT.

The chain employs TRBV10-2 and TRBJ2-4; D is unresolved. V was shortened by 6 bases and J by 1 base, with 16 bases between the two germline ends. This CDR3 contains 16 residues. Germline V gene sequence: CDR1 WSHSY, CDR2 SAAADI. CDR3 protein: CASSKTSFLAKNIQYF. CDR3 nucleotides: TGCGCCAGCAGCAAGACATCCTTCCTGGCCAAAAACATTCAGTACTTC.

Turning to this clonotype: This sequence may be a read error, since a much larger clone differs from it by one base. In this CDR3 the conserved last residue, phenylalanine or tryptophan, is missing, so a read error is likely. The DNA is left out, because the CDR3 cannot be placed on it with certainty; the CDR3 is given as TCRdb lists it. This chain joins TRBV12-3 or TRBV12-4 and TRBJ2-1; the D call in the table, TRBD1, was not verified against the DNA. Both ends counted, the CDR3 spans 12 residues. The CDR3: CASSFPGAGKFS.

This clonotype was observed a few times. The V call is TRBV5-1, the J call TRBJ2-1, with D possibly being TRBD1 (6 bases). Between the trimmed V and J ends, which lost 1 base and 7 bases, there was a span of 21 bases. The CDR3 has 17 residues. Germline CDR1 and CDR2: SGHRS and YFSETQ. The CDR3 nucleotides read TGCGCCAGCAGCTTGAGAGGCACAGGGAGTATACAGAATGAGCAGTTCTTC. This sequence encodes CASSLRGTGSIQNEQFF. The full variable domain, with the rest looked up from reference TRBV5-1 and TRBJ2-1, is KAGVTQTPRYLIKTRGQQVTLSCSPISGHRSVSWYQQTPGQGLQFLFEYFSETQRNKGNFPGRFSGRQFSNSRSEMNVSTLELGDSALYLCASSLRGTGSIQNEQFFGPGTRLTVL.

V gene TRBV4-1 combines with J gene TRBJ2-7; 8 nucleotides match TRBD2. Germline V gene sequence: CDR1 MGHRA, CDR2 YSYEKL. V lost 0 bases and J lost 6; bases outside the gene matches: 4. This CDR3 spans 14 amino acids. For the CDR3, the DNA is TGCGCCAGCAGCCAAGAGGGCGGACTAGCCGAGCAGTACTTC. It encodes CASSQEGGLAEQYF.

This clonotype was seen at least ten times. The rearrangement joins TRBV2 to TRBJ2-7, with a possible D match to TRBD1 (5 bases). CDR1 and CDR2 from the germline V gene are SNHLY and FYNNEI. CDR3 length equals 12 residues. Trimming shortened V by 3 bases and J by 3 bases, and 6 bases separated the two germline ends. DNA of the CDR3: TGTGCCAGCAGTGACAGGGTCTACGAGCAGTACGTC. It specifies CASSDRVYEQYV.

Many counts were recorded for this clonotype. This chain connects TRBV7-6 to TRBJ1-2; D remains unclear. V dropped 1 base and J dropped 7 bases, with 13 bases sitting between them. The CDR3 has 14 residues. CDR1 is SGHVS, CDR2 FNYEAQ, per germline. CDR3 loop: CASSLGAAPGGYTF. In DNA form, the CDR3 reads TGTGCCAGCAGCTTAGGGGCGGCCCCGGGTGGCTACACCTTC.

This clonotype has a count of ten or more. V is TRBV7-2 and J is TRBJ2-3; no reliable D call. V was shortened by 5 bases and J by 3 bases, with 9 bases between the two germline ends. In germline, CDR1 is SGHTA, CDR2 FQGNSA. The CDR3 consists of 13 residues. CDR3 nucleotide sequence: TGTGCCAGCAGCAAAGGAAGGACAGATACGCAGTATTTT. Its translation: CASSKGRTDTQYF.

The gene calls are TRBV7-3 and TRBJ1-4; D is unclear. V lost 3 bases and J lost 3, with 5 bases in between. Per germline, CDR1 SGHTA and CDR2 FQGTGA. This CDR3 comprises 13 residues. CDR3 DNA: TGTGCCAGCAGCTTCGGACCTAATGAAAAACTGTTTTTT. It specifies CASSFGPNEKLFF. The variable domain in full, with the rest retrieved from reference TRBV7-3 and TRBJ1-4, is GAGVSQTPSNKVTEKGKYVELRCDPISGHTALYWYRQSLGQGPEFLIYFQGTGAADDSGLPNDRFFAVRPEGSVSTLKIQRTERGDSAVYLCASSFGPNEKLFFGSGTQLSVL.

The chain carries TRBV7-2 and TRBJ2-5, with D tentatively TRBD2 (7 bases). Germline V gene lookup returns CDR1 SGHTA and CDR2 FQGNSA. V was clipped by 3 bases and J by 4 bases, with 12 bases between them. This CDR3 is 14 amino acids long. The CDR3 DNA sequence: TGTGCCAGCAGCTTTGGGGGGGCGCTAGAGACCCAGTACTTC. It specifies CASSFGGALETQYF.